Given below is one T cell receptor (beta chain) in context. MiXCR, run by TCRdb on the RT-PCR reads, gives a single entry per CDR3 protein. Of hundreds of thousands of distinct CDR3 sequences in the sample, approximately 15% were seen once. The CDR3 spans 12 residues. Trimming removed 5 bases at V and 9 bases at J, with 8 bases between. Germline V lookup: CDR1 SGHTA, CDR2 FQGNSA. Sequences were obtained from memory CD4+ T cells from blood. The V call is TRBV7-2, the J call TRBJ1-6; D unresolved. The receptor comes from a female donor in good health, serving as a healthy control. DNA of the CDR3: TGTGCCAGCAGCCAGCCAGGTTCACCCCTCCACTTT. Encoded protein: CASSQPGSPLHF.